Sequencing of this T cell receptor beta chain was carried out in a study of blood T cells in healthy people across ages. General study findings and limits: There was a strong correlation between TCR beta diversity and naive T cell percentage. Diversity figures based on one million T cells were deemed too low.

Through a sample-barcoded 5' primer and a J-beta primer mix, a second PCR was run for roughly 6 to 11 cycles. TCRdb independently ran MiXCR on the 5' RACE reads; one entry per CDR3 protein. The repertoire holds approximately 1,100,000 distinct CDR3 sequences, with roughly 45% as singletons. Each donor supplied roughly 9 milliliters of peripheral blood. Samples each yielded at least 6 micrograms of total RNA. CDR1 and CDR2 from the germline V gene are DFQATT and SNEGSKA (reference sequence). The CDR3 extends over 14 amino acids. V shed 0 bases and J shed 3 bases, with 11 bases lying between them. This clonotype turned up a few times. The antigen is undetermined.

The clonotype was recovered from a woman aged 55-69 years in good health. Sample: blood. The chain recombines TRBV20-1 with TRBJ2-5; no clear D gene. CDR3 sequence reads: CSARDSGRKETQYF. The CDR3 nucleotides read TGCAGTGCTAGAGATTCCGGACGGAAAGAGACCCAGTACTTC.